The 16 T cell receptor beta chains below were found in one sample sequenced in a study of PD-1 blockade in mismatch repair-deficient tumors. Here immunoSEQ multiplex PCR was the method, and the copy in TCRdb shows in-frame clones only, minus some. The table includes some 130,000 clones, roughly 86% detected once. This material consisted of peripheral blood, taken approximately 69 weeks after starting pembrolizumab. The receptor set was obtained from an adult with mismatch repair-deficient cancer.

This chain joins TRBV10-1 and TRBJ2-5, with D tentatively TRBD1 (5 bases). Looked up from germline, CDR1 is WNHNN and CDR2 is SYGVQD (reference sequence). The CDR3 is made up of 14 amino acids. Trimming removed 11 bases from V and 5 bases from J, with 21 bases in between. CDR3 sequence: CAQSTVGPWETQYF. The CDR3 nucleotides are TGCGCCCAATCGACGGTGGGGCCTTGGGAGACCCAGTACTTC.

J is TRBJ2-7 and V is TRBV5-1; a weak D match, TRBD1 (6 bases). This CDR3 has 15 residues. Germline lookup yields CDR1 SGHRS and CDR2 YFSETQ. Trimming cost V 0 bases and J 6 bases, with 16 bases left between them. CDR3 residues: CASSLELGAGSEQYF. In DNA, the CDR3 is TGCGCCAGCAGCTTGGAGTTGGGGGCCGGGTCCGAGCAGTACTTC.

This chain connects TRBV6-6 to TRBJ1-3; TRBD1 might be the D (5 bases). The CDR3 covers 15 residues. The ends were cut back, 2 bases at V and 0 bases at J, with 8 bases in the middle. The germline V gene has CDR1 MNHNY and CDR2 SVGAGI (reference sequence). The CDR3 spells CASSYPGVSGNTIYF. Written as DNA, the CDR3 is TGTGCCAGCAGTTACCCGGGGGTCTCTGGAAACACCATATATTTT.

The CDR3 DNA reads as TGTGCCAGCAGCCGAGGACAGGGGGCTATCTACGAGCAGTACTTC. Protein product: CASSRGQGAIYEQYF. The chain recombines TRBV11-2 with TRBJ2-7; TRBD1 matches at 11 bases. CDR1 and CDR2 from the germline V gene are SGHAT and FQNNGV. After removal of 5 bases from V and 3 bases from J, the junction contained 6 bases not matched to a gene. The CDR3 extends over 15 amino acids.

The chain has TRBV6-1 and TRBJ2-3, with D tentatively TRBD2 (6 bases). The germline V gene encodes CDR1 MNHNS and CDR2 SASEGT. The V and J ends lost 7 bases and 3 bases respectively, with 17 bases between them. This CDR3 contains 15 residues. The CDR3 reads CASIGGVEGTDTQYF. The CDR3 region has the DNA TGTGCCAGCATCGGCGGGGTTGAGGGGACAGATACGCAGTATTTT.

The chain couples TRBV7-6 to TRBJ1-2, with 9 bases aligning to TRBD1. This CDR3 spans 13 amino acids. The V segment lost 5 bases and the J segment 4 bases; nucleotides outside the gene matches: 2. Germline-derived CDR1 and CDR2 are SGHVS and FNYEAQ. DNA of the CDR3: TGTGCCAGCAGCAAGGACAGGGGCTATGGCTACACCTTC. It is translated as CASSKDRGYGYTF.

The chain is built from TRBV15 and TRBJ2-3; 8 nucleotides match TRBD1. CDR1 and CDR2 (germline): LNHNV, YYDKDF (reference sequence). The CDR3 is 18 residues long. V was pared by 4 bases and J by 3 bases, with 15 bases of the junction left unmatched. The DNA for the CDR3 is TGTGCCACCAGCAATACCTTGTCCGCAGGGGGCACGACAGATACGCAGTATTTT. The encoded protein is CATSNTLSAGGTTDTQYF.

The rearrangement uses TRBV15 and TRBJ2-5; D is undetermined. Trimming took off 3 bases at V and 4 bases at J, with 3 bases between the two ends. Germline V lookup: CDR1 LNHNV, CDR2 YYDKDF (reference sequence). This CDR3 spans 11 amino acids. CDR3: CATSRRETQYF. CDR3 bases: TGTGCCACCAGCAGGAGAGAGACCCAGTACTTC.

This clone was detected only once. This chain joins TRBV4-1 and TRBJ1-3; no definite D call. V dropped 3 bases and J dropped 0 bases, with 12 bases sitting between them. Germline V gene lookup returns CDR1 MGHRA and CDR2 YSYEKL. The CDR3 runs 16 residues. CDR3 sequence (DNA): TGCGCCAGCAGCCATCTTTTAGGTGCCTCTGGAAACACCATATATTTT. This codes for CASSHLLGASGNTIYF.

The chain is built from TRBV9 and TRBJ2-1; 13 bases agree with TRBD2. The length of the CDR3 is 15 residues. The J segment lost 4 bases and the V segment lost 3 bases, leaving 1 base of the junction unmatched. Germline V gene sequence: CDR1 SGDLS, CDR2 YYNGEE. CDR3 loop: CASSEGLAGYNEQFF. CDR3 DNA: TGTGCCAGCAGCGAGGGACTAGCGGGGTACAATGAGCAGTTCTTC.

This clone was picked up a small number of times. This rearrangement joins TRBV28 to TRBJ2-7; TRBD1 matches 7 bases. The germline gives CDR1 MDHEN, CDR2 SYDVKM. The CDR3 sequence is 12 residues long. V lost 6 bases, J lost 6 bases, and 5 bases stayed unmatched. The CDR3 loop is CASSGQAPEQYF. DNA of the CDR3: TGTGCCAGCAGCGGACAGGCCCCCGAGCAGTACTTC.

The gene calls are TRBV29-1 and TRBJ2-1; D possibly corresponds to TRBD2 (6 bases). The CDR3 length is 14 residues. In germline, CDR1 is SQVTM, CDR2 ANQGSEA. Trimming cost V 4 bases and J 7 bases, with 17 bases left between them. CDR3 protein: CSVVGGSAMNEQFF. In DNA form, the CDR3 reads TGCAGCGTTGTTGGGGGGAGTGCGATGAATGAGCAGTTCTTC.

CDR3 residues: CASSFVSTLGNNEQFF. The DNA for the CDR3 is TGTGCCAGCAGTTTTGTTTCGACGTTGGGCAACAATGAGCAGTTCTTC. The rearrangement links TRBV28 to TRBJ2-1, with D unresolved. Trimming pared 3 bases from V and 5 bases from J, leaving 17 bases between. CDR3 length equals 16 residues. The germline gives CDR1 MDHEN, CDR2 SYDVKM.

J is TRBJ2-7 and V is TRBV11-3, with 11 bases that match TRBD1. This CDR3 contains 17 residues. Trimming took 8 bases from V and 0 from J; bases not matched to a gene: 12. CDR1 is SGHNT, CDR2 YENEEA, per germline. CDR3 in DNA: TGTGCCAGCTCCGGATGGACAGGGGGCGAAAGCTCCTACGAGCAGTACTTC. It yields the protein CASSGWTGGESSYEQYF.

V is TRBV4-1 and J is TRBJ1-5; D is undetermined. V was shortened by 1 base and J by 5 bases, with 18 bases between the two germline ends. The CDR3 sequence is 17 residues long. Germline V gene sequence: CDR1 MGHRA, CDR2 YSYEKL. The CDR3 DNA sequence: TGCGCCAGCAGCCAAGGTTTCACTACTGGCGGGGATCAGCCCCAGCATTTT. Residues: CASSQGFTTGGDQPQHF.

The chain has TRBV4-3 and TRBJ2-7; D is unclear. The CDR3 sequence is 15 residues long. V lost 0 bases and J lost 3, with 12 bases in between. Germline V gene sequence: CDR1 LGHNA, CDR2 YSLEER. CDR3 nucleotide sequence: TGCGCCAGCAGCCAAGATCTCCCATACGGCTACGAGCAGTACTTC. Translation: CASSQDLPYGYEQYF.